These T cell receptor beta chains were read from a single sample in a study of CD8 T cells in ankylosing spondylitis. A single record per CDR3 protein comes from TCRdb applying MiXCR to the 5' RACE reads. The sample shows over 200,000 distinct CDR3 sequences, 10% of them seen only once. Sequenced: blood, either unsorted or a sorted T cell fraction (not recorded which). The origin of the receptors is a male donor with ankylosing spondylitis or in good health (not recorded which). The CDR3 runs from the conserved cysteine through the conserved F or W. Fields, in order: clone size, CDR3 length, J gene, D gene, V gene, CDR3 DNA, CDR3 protein. The D gene is left open where the match is weak. A clone size is listed for some rows: how often the clone was seen (once, few, many), or a class if it is expanded.

abundance: many; len: 11; j_gene: TRBJ1-1; d_gene: NA; v_gene: TRBV29-1; CDR3nt: TGCAGCGTTGAAAGGGGCAGTGAAGCTTTCTTT; CDR3aa: CSVERGSEAFF
abundance: many; len: 18; j_gene: TRBJ2-5; d_gene: NA; v_gene: TRBV21-1; CDR3nt: TGTGCCAGCAGCAAAGGGGTGAGGACAGGACCTACCCAAGAGACCCAGTACTTC; CDR3aa: CASSKGVRTGPTQETQYF
abundance: many; len: 18; j_gene: TRBJ2-1; d_gene: TRBD2; v_gene: TRBV2; CDR3nt: TGTGCCAGCAGTGAGTCCGGACTAGCGGGGGCCCCCCTCAATGAGCAGTTCTTC; CDR3aa: CASSESGLAGAPLNEQFF
abundance: many; len: 13; j_gene: TRBJ2-1; d_gene: NA; v_gene: TRBV6-4; CDR3nt: TGTGCCAGCGGTAGCACAGTTTACAATGAGCAGTTCTTC; CDR3aa: CASGSTVYNEQFF
abundance: NA; len: 15; j_gene: TRBJ1-6; d_gene: TRBD1; v_gene: TRBV7-9; CDR3nt: TGTGCCAGCAGCCCCGGTGCAGGGGGCAATTCACCCCTCCACTTT; CDR3aa: CASSPGAGGNSPLHF
abundance: many; len: 15; j_gene: TRBJ2-1; d_gene: TRBD2; v_gene: TRBV5-1; CDR3nt: TGCGCCAGCAGCTTAGCGGGGAACTCCTACAATGAGCAGTTCTTC; CDR3aa: CASSLAGNSYNEQFF
abundance: many; len: 12; j_gene: TRBJ1-2; d_gene: NA; v_gene: TRBV5-1; CDR3nt: TGCGCCAGCAGCTTGGGGCAGGAAGGCTACACCTTC; CDR3aa: CASSLGQEGYTF
abundance: few; len: 13; j_gene: TRBJ1-1; d_gene: NA; v_gene: TRBV7-6; CDR3nt: TGTGCCAGCAGCTTATCAGATGGCACTGAAGCTTTCTTT; CDR3aa: CASSLSDGTEAFF
abundance: many; len: 14; j_gene: TRBJ1-1; d_gene: NA; v_gene: TRBV27; CDR3nt: TGTGCCAGCAGTTTAGAGGGGTTGAACACTGAAGCTTTCTTT; CDR3aa: CASSLEGLNTEAFF
abundance: NA; len: 18; j_gene: TRBJ2-2; d_gene: TRBD2; v_gene: TRBV5-1; CDR3nt: TGCGCCAGCAGCTTGGATTCCGGGACTAGGAGTGGCACCGGGGAGCTGTTTTTT; CDR3aa: CASSLDSGTRSGTGELFF
abundance: few; len: 14; j_gene: TRBJ1-4; d_gene: NA; v_gene: TRBV28; CDR3nt: TGTGCCAGCAAAGTGGGGGCAACTAATGAAAAACTGTTTTTT; CDR3aa: CASKVGATNEKLFF